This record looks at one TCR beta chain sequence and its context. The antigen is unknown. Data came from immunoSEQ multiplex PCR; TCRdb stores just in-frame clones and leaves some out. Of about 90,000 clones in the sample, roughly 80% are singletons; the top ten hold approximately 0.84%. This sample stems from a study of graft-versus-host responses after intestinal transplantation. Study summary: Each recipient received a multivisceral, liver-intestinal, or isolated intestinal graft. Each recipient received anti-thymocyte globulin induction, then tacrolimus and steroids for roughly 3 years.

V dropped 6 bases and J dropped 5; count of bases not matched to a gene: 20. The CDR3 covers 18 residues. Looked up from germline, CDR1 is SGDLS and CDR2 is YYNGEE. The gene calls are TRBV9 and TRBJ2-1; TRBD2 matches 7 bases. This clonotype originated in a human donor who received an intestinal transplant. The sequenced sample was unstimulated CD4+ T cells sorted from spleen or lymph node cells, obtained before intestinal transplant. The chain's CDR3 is CASTEAGWYSTLNNEQFF. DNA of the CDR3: TGTGCCAGCACGGAAGCGGGATGGTACTCAACCCTAAACAATGAGCAGTTCTTC.